This T cell receptor delta chain was sequenced during a study of delta chain sequences of gamma delta T cells listed by TCRdb under 2017. About this clone: Its antigen target is currently unknown. TCRdb's listed protein matches a much larger clone and diverges from this DNA's translation at residue 3, likely through a read error; the protein shown comes from the DNA.

Library method: PCR. TCRdb records Illumina MiSeq as the sequencer. TCRdb reran clone calling on the public reads with CATT; rows sharing one DNA sequence were then combined. The sample table holds approximately 3,000 delta-chain clones, of which approximately 60% were seen once. The ten largest account for approximately 61% of the sample. The germline V gene encodes CDR1 GEAIGNYY and CDR2 EKD. Measured from the cysteine to the phenylalanine, the CDR3 is 19 residues long. Solely the CDR3 DNA is kept, with 57 bases framed from the first base. The source material was a tumor sample. The chain is made from TRDV2 and TRDJ1, with TRDD3 identical over 12 junction bases. This TCR came from a human donor with breast cancer. The DNA is as follows: TGTGCCTTTGACACTATAGGCTGGGGGATACGCGACGGGGTCGATAAACTCATCTTT. Translated, this gives CAFDTIGWGIRDGVDKLIF.